This TCR beta chain was documented in a study of shared clonotypes between healthy human individuals. Sequencing was performed with immunoSEQ multiplex PCR; in TCRdb, only in-frame clones are kept and a portion is missing. The profile shows about half a million clones, approximately 85% of them singletons. Each unsorted sample relied on some 90 million PBMCs as its source of genomic DNA. The germline V gene has CDR1 DFQATT and CDR2 SNEGSKA (reference sequence). This CDR3 contains 11 residues. V dropped 6 bases and J dropped 6 bases, with 12 bases sitting between them. Source material: PBMCs. The chain joins TRBV20-1 to TRBJ2-7; D assignment may be TRBD1 or TRBD2 (6 bases each). This receptor was taken from a woman in her 40s in good health. Some clones in this sample may be carry-over from other donors' samples. The CDR3 bases are TGCAGTGCCGGGGGCGAGTTCGAGCAGTACTTC. It translates to CSAGGEFEQYF.